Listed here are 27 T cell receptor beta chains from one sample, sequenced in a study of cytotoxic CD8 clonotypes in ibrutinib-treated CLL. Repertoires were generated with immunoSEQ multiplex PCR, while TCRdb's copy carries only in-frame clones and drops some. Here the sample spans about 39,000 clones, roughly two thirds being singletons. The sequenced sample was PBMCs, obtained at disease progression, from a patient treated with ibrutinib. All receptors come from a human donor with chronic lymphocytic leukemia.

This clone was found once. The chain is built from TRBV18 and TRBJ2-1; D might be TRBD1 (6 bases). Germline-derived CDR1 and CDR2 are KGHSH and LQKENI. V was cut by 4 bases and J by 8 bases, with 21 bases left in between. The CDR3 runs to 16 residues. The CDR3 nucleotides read TGTGCCAGCTCACTACAACAGGGTTGGAGGTTCGATGAGCAGTTCTTC. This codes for CASSLQQGWRFDEQFF.

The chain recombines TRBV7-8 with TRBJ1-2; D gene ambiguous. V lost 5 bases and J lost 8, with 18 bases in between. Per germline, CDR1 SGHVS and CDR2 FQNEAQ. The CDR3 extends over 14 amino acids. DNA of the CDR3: TGTGCCAGCAGCCTCGAGGGTCGCCGAGGAGGCTACACCTTC. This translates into CASSLEGRRGGYTF.

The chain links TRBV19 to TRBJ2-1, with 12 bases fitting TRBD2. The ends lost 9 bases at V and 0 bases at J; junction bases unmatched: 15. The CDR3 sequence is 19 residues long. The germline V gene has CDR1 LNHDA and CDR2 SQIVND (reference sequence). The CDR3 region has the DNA TGTGCCAGAGGACTAGCGGGACCTTTAAGTTTTAACTCCTACAATGAGCAGTTCTTC. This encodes CARGLAGPLSFNSYNEQFF. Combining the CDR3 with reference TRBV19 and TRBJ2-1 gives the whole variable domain DGGITQSPKYLFRKEGQNVTLSCEQNLNHDAMYWYRQDPGQGLRLIYYSQIVNDFQKGDIAEGYSVSREKKESFPLTVTSAQKNPTAFYLCARGLAGPLSFNSYNEQFFGPGTRLTVL.

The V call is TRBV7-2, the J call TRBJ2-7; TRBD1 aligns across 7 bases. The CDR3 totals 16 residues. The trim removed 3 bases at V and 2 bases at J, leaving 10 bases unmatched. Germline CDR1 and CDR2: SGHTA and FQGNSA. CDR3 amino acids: CASSLVPQGRTYEQYF. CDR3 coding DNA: TGTGCCAGCAGCTTGGTTCCACAGGGGCGGACCTACGAGCAGTACTTC.

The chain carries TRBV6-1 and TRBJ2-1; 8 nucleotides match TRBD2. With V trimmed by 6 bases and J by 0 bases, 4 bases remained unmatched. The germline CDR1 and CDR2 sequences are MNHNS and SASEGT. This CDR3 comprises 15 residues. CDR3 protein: CASSDGTSSYNEQFF. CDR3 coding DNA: TGTGCCAGCAGCGATGGGACTAGCTCCTACAATGAGCAGTTCTTC.

The CDR3 spells CASTLVGGNTIYF. CDR3 nucleotide sequence: TGTGCCAGCACCCTGGTCGGTGGAAACACCATATATTTT. This sequence joins TRBV28 and TRBJ1-3, with D unclear. In germline, CDR1 is MDHEN, CDR2 SYDVKM. Trimming stripped 7 bases from V and 3 bases from J, with 10 bases between. This CDR3 contains 13 residues.

CDR3 nucleotides: TGTGCCAGCCAAATAAGGGTGACCGAAGCTTTCTTT. Its protein is CASQIRVTEAFF. The V and J genes are TRBV6-1 and TRBJ1-1; D is ambiguous. Trimming left V 8 bases short and J 8 bases short, with 15 bases between. The germline V gene has CDR1 MNHNS and CDR2 SASEGT. This CDR3 is built from 12 residues.

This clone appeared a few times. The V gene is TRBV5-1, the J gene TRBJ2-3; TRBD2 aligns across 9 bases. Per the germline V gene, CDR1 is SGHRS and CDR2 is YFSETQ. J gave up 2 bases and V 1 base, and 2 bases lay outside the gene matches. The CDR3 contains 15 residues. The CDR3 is CASSLIAGDTDTQYF. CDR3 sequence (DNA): TGCGCCAGCAGCTTGATAGCGGGGGACACAGATACGCAGTATTTT.

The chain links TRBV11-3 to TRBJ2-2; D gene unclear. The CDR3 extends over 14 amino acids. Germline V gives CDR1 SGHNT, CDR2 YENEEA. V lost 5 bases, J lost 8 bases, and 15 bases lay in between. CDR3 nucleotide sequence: TGTGCCAGCAGCCATGACGTCCGCGCGGGGGAGCTGTTTTTT. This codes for CASSHDVRAGELFF. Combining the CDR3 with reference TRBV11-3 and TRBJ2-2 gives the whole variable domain EAGVVQSPRYKIIEKKQPVAFWCNPISGHNTLYWYLQNLGQGPELLIRYENEEAVDDSQLPKDRFSAERLKGVDSTLKIQPAELGDSAVYLCASSHDVRAGELFFGEGSRLTVL.

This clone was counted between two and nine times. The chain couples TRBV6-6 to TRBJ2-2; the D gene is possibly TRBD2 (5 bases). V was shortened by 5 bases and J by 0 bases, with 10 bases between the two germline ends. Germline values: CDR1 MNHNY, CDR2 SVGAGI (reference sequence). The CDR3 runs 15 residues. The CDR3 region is CASSRSGANTGELFF. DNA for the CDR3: TGTGCCAGCAGTCGGAGCGGCGCGAACACCGGGGAGCTGTTTTTT.

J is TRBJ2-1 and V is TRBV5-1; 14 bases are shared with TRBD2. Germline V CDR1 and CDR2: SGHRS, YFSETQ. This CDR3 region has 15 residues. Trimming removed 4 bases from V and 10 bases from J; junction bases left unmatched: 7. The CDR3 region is CASSPGTSGSREQFF. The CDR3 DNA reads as TGCGCCAGCAGCCCCGGGACTAGCGGGAGTCGAGAGCAGTTCTTC.

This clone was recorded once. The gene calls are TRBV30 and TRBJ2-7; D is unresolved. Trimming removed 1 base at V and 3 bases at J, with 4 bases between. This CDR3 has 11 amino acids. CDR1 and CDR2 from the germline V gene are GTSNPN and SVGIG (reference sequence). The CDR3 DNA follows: TGTGCCTGGAGTGAACTCTACGAGCAGTACTTC. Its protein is CAWSELYEQYF.

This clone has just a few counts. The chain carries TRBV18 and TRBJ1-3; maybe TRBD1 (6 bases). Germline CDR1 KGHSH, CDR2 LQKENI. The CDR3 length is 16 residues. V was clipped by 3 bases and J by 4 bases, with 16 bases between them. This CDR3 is CASSPQPDSQGNTIYF. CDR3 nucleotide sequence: TGTGCCAGCTCACCTCAACCGGACAGTCAAGGAAACACCATATATTTT. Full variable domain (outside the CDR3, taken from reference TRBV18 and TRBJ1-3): NAGVMQNPRHLVRRRGQEARLRCSPMKGHSHVYWYRQLPEEGLKFMVYLQKENIIDESGMPKERFSAEFPKEGPSILRIQQVVRGDSAAYFCASSPQPDSQGNTIYFGEGSWLTVV.

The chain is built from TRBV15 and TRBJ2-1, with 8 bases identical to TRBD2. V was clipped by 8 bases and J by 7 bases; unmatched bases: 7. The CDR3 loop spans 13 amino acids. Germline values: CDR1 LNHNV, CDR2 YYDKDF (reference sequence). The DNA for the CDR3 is TGTGCCACCTCGGGGGGGTATGGGAATGAGCAGTTCTTC. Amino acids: CATSGGYGNEQFF.

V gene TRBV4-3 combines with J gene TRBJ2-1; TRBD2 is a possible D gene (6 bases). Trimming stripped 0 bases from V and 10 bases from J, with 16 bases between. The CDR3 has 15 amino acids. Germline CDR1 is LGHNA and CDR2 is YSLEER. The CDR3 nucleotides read TGCGCCAGCAGCCAAGATCCCGGGAGTTGGGGCGAGCAGTTCTTC. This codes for CASSQDPGSWGEQFF.

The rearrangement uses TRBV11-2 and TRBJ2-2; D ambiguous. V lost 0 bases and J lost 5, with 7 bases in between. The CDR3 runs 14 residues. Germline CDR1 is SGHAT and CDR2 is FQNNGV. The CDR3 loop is CASSLDKGTGELFF. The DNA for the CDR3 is TGTGCCAGCAGCTTAGATAAAGGGACCGGGGAGCTGTTTTTT.

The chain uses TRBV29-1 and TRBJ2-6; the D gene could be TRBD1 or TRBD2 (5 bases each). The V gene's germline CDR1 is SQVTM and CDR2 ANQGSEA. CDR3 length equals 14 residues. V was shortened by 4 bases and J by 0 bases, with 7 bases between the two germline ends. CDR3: CSVAGTSGANVLTF. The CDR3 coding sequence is TGCAGCGTTGCAGGGACCTCTGGGGCCAACGTCCTGACTTTC.

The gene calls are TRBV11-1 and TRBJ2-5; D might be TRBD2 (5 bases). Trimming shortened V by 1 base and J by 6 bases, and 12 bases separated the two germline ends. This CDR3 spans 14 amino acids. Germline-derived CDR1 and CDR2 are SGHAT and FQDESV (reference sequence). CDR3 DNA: TGTGCCAGCAGCTTAGGGCTAGCTGGAAAGACCCAGTACTTC. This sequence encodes CASSLGLAGKTQYF.

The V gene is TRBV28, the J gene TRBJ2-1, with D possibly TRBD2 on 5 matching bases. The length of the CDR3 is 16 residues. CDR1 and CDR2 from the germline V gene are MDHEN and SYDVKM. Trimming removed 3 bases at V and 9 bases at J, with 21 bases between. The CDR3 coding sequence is TGTGCCAGCAGTTTTCCCTTTTTACTAGAGGCCGCTGAGCAGTTCTTC. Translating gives CASSFPFLLEAAEQFF.

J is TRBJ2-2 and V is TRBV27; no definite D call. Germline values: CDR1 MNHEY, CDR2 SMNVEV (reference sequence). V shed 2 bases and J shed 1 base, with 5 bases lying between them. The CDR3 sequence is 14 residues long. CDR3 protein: CASSLGMNTGELFF. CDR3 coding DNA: TGTGCCAGCAGTTTAGGAATGAACACCGGGGAGCTGTTTTTT.

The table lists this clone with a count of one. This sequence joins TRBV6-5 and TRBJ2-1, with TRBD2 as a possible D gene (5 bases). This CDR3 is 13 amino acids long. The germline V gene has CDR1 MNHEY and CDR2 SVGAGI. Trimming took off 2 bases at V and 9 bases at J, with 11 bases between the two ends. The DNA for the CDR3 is TGTGCCAGCAGTTACAGTTCAAGCGGTGAGCAGTTCTTC. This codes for CASSYSSSGEQFF.

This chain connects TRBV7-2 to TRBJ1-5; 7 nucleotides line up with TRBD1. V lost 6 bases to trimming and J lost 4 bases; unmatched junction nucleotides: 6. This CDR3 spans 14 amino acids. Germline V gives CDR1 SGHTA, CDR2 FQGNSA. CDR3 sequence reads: CASRFAGGNQPQHF. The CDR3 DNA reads TGTGCCAGCAGGTTCGCAGGGGGGAATCAGCCCCAGCATTTT.

DNA of the CDR3: TGTGCCAGCAGGAGTTTAGTAGCGGGAGGGGGAGAGACCCAGTACTTC. This codes for CASRSLVAGGGETQYF. The chain has TRBV27 and TRBJ2-5, with 11 positions matching TRBD2. The J segment lost 4 bases and the V segment lost 6 bases, leaving 10 bases of the junction unmatched. The CDR3 has 16 residues. Per the germline V gene, CDR1 is MNHEY and CDR2 is SMNVEV (reference sequence).

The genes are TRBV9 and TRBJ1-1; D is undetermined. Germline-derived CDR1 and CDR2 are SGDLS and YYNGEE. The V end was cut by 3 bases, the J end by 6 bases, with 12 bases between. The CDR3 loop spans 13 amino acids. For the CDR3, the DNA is TGTGCCAGCAGCGCCCGGGCCTACGCTGAAGCTTTCTTT. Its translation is CASSARAYAEAFF.

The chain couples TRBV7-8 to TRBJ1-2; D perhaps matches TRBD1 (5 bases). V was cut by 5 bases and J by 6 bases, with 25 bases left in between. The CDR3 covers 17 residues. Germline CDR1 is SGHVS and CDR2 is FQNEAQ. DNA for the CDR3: TGTGCCAGCAGCCCCCGGGGCGGGACCGGACCATTTAATGGCTACACCTTC. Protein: CASSPRGGTGPFNGYTF.

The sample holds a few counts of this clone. CDR3 sequence reads: CASSVLASGELFF. In DNA, the CDR3 is TGTGCCAGCAGCGTACTAGCGTCGGGGGAGCTGTTTTTT. This chain joins TRBV2 and TRBJ2-2; the match to TRBD2 covers 7 bases. The CDR3 sequence is 13 residues long. Germline CDR1 and CDR2: SNHLY and FYNNEI. V was pared by 6 bases and J by 8 bases, with 6 bases of the junction left unmatched.

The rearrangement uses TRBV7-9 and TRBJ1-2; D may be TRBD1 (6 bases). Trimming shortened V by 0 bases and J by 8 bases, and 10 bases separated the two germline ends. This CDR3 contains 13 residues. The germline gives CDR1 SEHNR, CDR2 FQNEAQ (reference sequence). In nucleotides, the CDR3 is TGTGCCAGCAGCTTAGCGCCCCAGGGGGGCTACACCTTC. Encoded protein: CASSLAPQGGYTF.